Presented here are 20 T cell receptor beta chains from one specimen sequenced in a study of PD-L1 blockade in urothelial cancer. Time point in this sample: pretreatment peripheral blood. TCRdb's table, derived via immunoSEQ multiplex PCR, lists solely in-frame clones and lacks some. The table records roughly 91,000 clones, 85% to 90% of them present only once. The sequenced sample was PBMCs, obtained around atezolizumab (anti-PD-L1) treatment. The receptors come from a man aged 55 to 70 with urothelial cancer.

The chain combines TRBV6-6 with TRBJ1-2, with D possibly matching TRBD1 (6 bases). This CDR3 is built from 15 residues. V was pared by 2 bases and J by 5 bases, with 15 bases between. Germline assignment: CDR1 MNHNY and CDR2 SVGAGI (reference sequence). The CDR3 DNA is TGTGCCAGCAGTTACGATGGGGGCGACCATTATGGCTACACCTTC. This codes for CASSYDGGDHYGYTF.

This clone was detected only once. V is TRBV5-1 and J is TRBJ2-3, with 14 bases identical to TRBD2. The junction had 10 bases not matched to a gene; V was cut back by 4 bases and J by 6 bases. The CDR3 has 17 residues. Germline V gene data show CDR1 as SGHRS and CDR2 as YFSETQ. CDR3 amino acids: CASSALPGLAGVDTQYF. CDR3 DNA sequence: TGCGCCAGCAGCGCACTCCCGGGACTAGCGGGAGTGGATACGCAGTATTTT.

The genes are TRBV2 and TRBJ2-6, with D unresolved. The germline CDR1 and CDR2 sequences are SNHLY and FYNNEI. Trimming took 6 bases from V and 2 from J, leaving 11 bases between them. The length of the CDR3 is 15 residues. The CDR3 sequence is CASRGAAPGANVLTF. The CDR3 bases are TGTGCCAGCAGGGGCGCTGCCCCTGGGGCCAACGTCCTGACTTTC. The variable domain in full, with the rest retrieved from reference TRBV2 and TRBJ2-6, is EPEVTQTPSHQVTQMGQEVILRCVPISNHLYFYWYRQILGQKVEFLVSFYNNEISEKSEIFDDQFSVERPDGSNFTLKIRSTKLEDSAMYFCASRGAAPGANVLTFGAGSRLTVL.

The V gene is TRBV5-4, the J gene TRBJ1-2, with 10 nucleotides matching TRBD1. CDR1 and CDR2 (germline): SGHNT, YYREEE (reference sequence). This CDR3 has 13 residues. V lost 4 bases and J lost 8; bases outside the gene matches: 5. In nucleotides, the CDR3 is TGTGCCAGCAGCCTGACAGGGGGCGTCGGCTACACCTTC. Translating gives CASSLTGGVGYTF.

The rearrangement joins TRBV18 to TRBJ1-5, with 7 bases matching TRBD1. Trimming at V came to 4 bases and at J to 4 bases, leaving 4 bases not matched to a gene. The CDR3 totals 14 residues. Germline loops: CDR1 KGHSH, CDR2 LQKENI. CDR3 sequence reads: CASSLGTDNQPQHF. The CDR3, as DNA: TGTGCCAGCTCACTCGGGACAGATAATCAGCCCCAGCATTTT.

The chain combines TRBV5-4 with TRBJ1-5; D remains ambiguous. V was clipped by 1 base and J by 2 bases, with 10 bases between them. Looked up from germline, CDR1 is SGHNT and CDR2 is YYREEE (reference sequence). There are 15 residues in the CDR3. The CDR3: CASSLLGRGNQPQHF. CDR3 coding DNA: TGTGCCAGCAGCTTGTTGGGCCGCGGCAATCAGCCCCAGCATTTT.

The genes are TRBV30 and TRBJ2-7, with 7 positions matching TRBD2. The CDR3 length is 15 residues. The trim removed 0 bases at V and 2 bases at J, leaving 7 bases unmatched. Germline-derived CDR1 and CDR2 are GTSNPN and SVGIG (reference sequence). The CDR3 DNA follows: TGTGCCTGGAGTGTACTCAGCGGGGTTGCCTACGAGCAGTACTTC. It is translated as CAWSVLSGVAYEQYF.

The chain has TRBV6-1 and TRBJ2-3, with TRBD2 identical over 7 bases. The CDR3 totals 15 residues. J gave up 3 bases and V 6 bases, and 9 bases lay outside the gene matches. The V gene's germline CDR1 is MNHNS and CDR2 SASEGT. CDR3 DNA sequence: TGTGCCAGCAGCCAGAACCCACTAGCGACAGATACGCAGTATTTT. Its translation is CASSQNPLATDTQYF.

The V call is TRBV5-6, the J call TRBJ2-1; TRBD1 matches at 7 bases. Per germline, CDR1 SGHDT and CDR2 YYEEEE. V lost 5 bases to trimming and J lost 3 bases; unmatched junction nucleotides: 17. The CDR3 covers 18 residues. The CDR3 DNA reads as TGTGCCAGCAGGGTGACAGGGAATCTTTTATCGCGCTACAATGAGCAGTTCTTC. Encoded protein: CASRVTGNLLSRYNEQFF.

The CDR3 region is CASSYRLADQPQHF. DNA of the CDR3: TGTGCCAGCAGTTACCGGTTAGCCGATCAGCCCCAGCATTTT. The rearrangement joins TRBV6-5 to TRBJ1-5, with D unresolved. Germline CDR1 MNHEY, CDR2 SVGAGI. The V end lost 2 bases, the J end lost 5 bases, and 10 bases lay between the germline ends. This CDR3 contains 14 residues.

This clone came up many times. The chain joins TRBV11-3 to TRBJ2-7, with 7 bases that match TRBD2. The CDR3 has 13 residues. Germline CDR1 SGHNT, CDR2 YENEEA. V shed 5 bases, J shed 2 bases, and the junction held 3 bases outside the gene matches. The CDR3 here is CASSMGLPYEQYF. The CDR3 DNA reads TGTGCCAGCAGCATGGGACTACCCTACGAGCAGTACTTC.

This sequence joins TRBV5-4 and TRBJ2-2; weak D call: TRBD2 (6 bases). Trimming pared 0 bases from V and 4 bases from J, leaving 7 bases between. This CDR3 region has 14 residues. In germline, CDR1 is SGHNT, CDR2 YYREEE (reference sequence). CDR3 residues: CASSLVSGTGELFF. CDR3 coding DNA: TGTGCCAGCAGCTTGGTTAGCGGCACCGGGGAGCTGTTTTTT.

V is TRBV7-8 and J is TRBJ2-7, with D perhaps TRBD2 (7 bases). Trimming cost V 2 bases and J 2 bases, with 10 bases left between them. The V gene's germline CDR1 is SGHVS and CDR2 FQNEAQ. The CDR3 loop spans 14 amino acids. Here the CDR3 reads CASSLSGGPYEQYF. The CDR3 DNA reads as TGTGCCAGCAGCTTATCGGGGGGCCCCTACGAGCAGTACTTC.

The genes are TRBV7-9 and TRBJ1-2; D is unclear. From germline, CDR1 is SEHNR and CDR2 FQNEAQ (reference sequence). The CDR3 totals 12 residues. V lost 6 bases and J lost 2, with 7 bases in between. The CDR3 DNA follows: TGTGCCAGCAGTAATGTAAACTATGGCTACACCTTC. It encodes CASSNVNYGYTF.

The V gene is TRBV5-1, the J gene TRBJ2-7; 8 bases line up with TRBD1. Germline V CDR1 and CDR2: SGHRS, YFSETQ. CDR3 length: 11 amino acids. With V trimmed by 7 bases and J by 7 bases, 4 bases remained unmatched. The CDR3 here is CASGTGKEQYF. The CDR3 DNA reads as TGCGCCAGCGGGACAGGAAAAGAGCAGTACTTC.

The CDR3 coding sequence is TGTGCCAGCAGCCAAGGCGATGGACTCCCGTTGAAGGCTTTCTTT. Protein sequence: CASSQGDGLPLKAFF. The chain employs TRBV14 and TRBJ1-1; D is uncertain. Germline CDR1 SGHDN, CDR2 FVKESK. This CDR3 comprises 15 residues. V was trimmed by 1 base and J by 11 bases, leaving 20 bases between them.

This rearrangement joins TRBV7-9 to TRBJ2-5; 9 positions match TRBD2. In germline, CDR1 is SEHNR, CDR2 FQNEAQ (reference sequence). The length of the CDR3 is 15 residues. With 5 bases clipped from V and 5 bases from J, the junction kept 9 bases outside the gene matches. The DNA for the CDR3 is TGTGCCAGCAGCCTGCTGGGGACTAGCATTGAGACCCAGTACTTC. Amino acid sequence: CASSLLGTSIETQYF.

The V and J genes are TRBV27 and TRBJ2-3, with 12 positions matching TRBD2. Germline CDR1 and CDR2: MNHEY and SMNVEV (reference sequence). J lost 3 bases, V lost 1 base, and 5 bases had no gene match. The CDR3 is 17 residues long. This CDR3 reads CASSLWLAGGKTDTQYF. The CDR3 coding sequence is TGTGCCAGCAGTTTATGGCTAGCGGGGGGGAAAACAGATACGCAGTATTTT.

The chain is built from TRBV19 and TRBJ2-1, with TRBD1 matching 7 bases. The CDR3 loop spans 17 amino acids. In germline, CDR1 is LNHDA, CDR2 SQIVND (reference sequence). The V and J ends lost 3 bases and 2 bases, in that order; junction bases with no gene match: 10. The CDR3 is CASSIVVGTEPYNEQFF. The CDR3 DNA follows: TGTGCCAGTAGTATCGTGGTGGGGACAGAACCCTACAATGAGCAGTTCTTC.

This clone was seen more than once but under ten times. J is TRBJ2-2 and V is TRBV5-1; D not resolved. CDR3 length equals 14 residues. V was shortened by 3 bases and J by 1 base, with 7 bases between the two germline ends. Germline lookup yields CDR1 SGHRS and CDR2 YFSETQ. In nucleotides, the CDR3 is TGCGCCAGCAGCTGGTACAGGAACACCGGGGAGCTGTTTTTT. It encodes CASSWYRNTGELFF. The full variable domain, completed using reference TRBV5-1 and TRBJ2-2, is KAGVTQTPRYLIKTRGQQVTLSCSPISGHRSVSWYQQTPGQGLQFLFEYFSETQRNKGNFPGRFSGRQFSNSRSEMNVSTLELGDSALYLCASSWYRNTGELFFGEGSRLTVL.